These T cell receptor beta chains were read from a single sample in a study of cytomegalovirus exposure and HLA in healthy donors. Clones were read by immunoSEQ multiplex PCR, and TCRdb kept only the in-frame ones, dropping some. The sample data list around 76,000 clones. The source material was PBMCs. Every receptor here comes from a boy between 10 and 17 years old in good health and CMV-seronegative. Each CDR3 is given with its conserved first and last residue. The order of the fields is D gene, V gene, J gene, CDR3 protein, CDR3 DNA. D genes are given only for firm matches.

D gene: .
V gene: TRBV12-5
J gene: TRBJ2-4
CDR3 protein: CASGYPQGLDKNIQYF
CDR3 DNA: TGTGCTAGTGGTTATCCTCAGGGCCTGGACAAAAACATTCAGTACTTC

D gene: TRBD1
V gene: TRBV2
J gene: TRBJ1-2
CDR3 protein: CASSVEGATYGYTF
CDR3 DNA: TGTGCCAGCAGTGTTGAGGGGGCGACCTATGGCTACACCTTC

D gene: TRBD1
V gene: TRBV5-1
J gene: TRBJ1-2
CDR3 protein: CASGTGGETGYTF
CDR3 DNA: TGCGCCAGCGGAACAGGGGGAGAAACAGGCTACACCTTC

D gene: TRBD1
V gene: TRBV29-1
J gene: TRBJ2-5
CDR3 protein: CSVDRGQQETQYF
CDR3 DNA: TGCAGCGTTGACCGGGGACAGCAAGAGACCCAGTACTTC

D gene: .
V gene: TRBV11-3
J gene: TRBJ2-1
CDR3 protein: CASSPRSGTYNEQFF
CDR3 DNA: TGTGCCAGCAGCCCTAGGTCAGGGACCTACAATGAGCAGTTCTTC

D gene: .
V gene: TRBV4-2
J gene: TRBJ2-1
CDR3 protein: CASSQDYKGYNEQFF
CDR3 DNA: TGTGCCAGCAGCCAAGATTATAAGGGGTACAATGAGCAGTTCTTC

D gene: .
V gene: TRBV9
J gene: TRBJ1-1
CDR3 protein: CASSPRMTGPEAFF
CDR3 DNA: TGTGCCAGCAGCCCCCGGATGACAGGACCTGAAGCTTTCTTT

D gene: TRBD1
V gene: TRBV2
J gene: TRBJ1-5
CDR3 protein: CASRKDRGVDQPQHF
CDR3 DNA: TGTGCCAGCAGAAAGGACAGGGGAGTGGATCAGCCCCAGCATTTT

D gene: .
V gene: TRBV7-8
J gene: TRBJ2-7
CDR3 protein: CASSKRDLTIYEQYF
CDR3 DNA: TGTGCCAGCAGTAAAAGGGACTTGACTATTTACGAGCAGTACTTC

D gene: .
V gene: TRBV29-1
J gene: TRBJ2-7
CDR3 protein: CSAGKGGYEQYF
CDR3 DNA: TGCAGCGCGGGGAAAGGGGGCTACGAGCAGTACTTC